Each of the 26 T cell receptor beta chains below was sequenced from the same sample in a study of OX40 agonist ivuxolimab in advanced cancers. Data came from immunoSEQ multiplex PCR; TCRdb stores just in-frame clones and leaves some out. Of around 19,000 clones detected, roughly 72% appear once; the ten largest clones hold roughly 20%. The sample consisted of CD4+ or CD8+ T cells sorted from blood, taken in a trial of the OX40 agonist ivuxolimab. These receptors originate from an adult with an advanced solid tumor such as melanoma, head and neck, liver or kidney cancer.

The chain employs TRBV6-4 and TRBJ2-4; the D call may be TRBD1 or TRBD2 (6 bases each). V was clipped by 6 bases and J by 6 bases, with 15 bases between them. CDR3 length: 14 amino acids. Per germline, CDR1 MRHNA and CDR2 SNTAGT. The CDR3 bases are TGTGCCAGCAGCGAAGGTACGGGGGCAAACATTCAGTACTTC. Amino acids: CASSEGTGANIQYF.

The chain is built from TRBV7-6 and TRBJ2-7; D uncertain. Germline assignment: CDR1 SGHVS and CDR2 FNYEAQ. Trimming shortened V by 1 base and J by 0 bases, and 10 bases separated the two germline ends. This CDR3 has 15 residues. DNA for the CDR3: TGTGCCAGCAGCTTAGGCCGGGCCACCTCCTACGAGCAGTACTTC. Encoded protein: CASSLGRATSYEQYF.

In regard to this clone: This sample also contains other DNA sequences that code for the same CDR3. This sequence joins TRBV29-1 and TRBJ2-7; 11 bases are shared with TRBD1. From germline, CDR1 is SQVTM and CDR2 ANQGSEA. The CDR3 extends over 14 amino acids. With V trimmed by 3 bases and J by 1 base, 2 bases remained unmatched. The CDR3 reads CSVDGDRGSYEQYF. CDR3 sequence (DNA): TGCAGCGTTGATGGGGACAGGGGGTCCTACGAGCAGTACTTC.

This clone was counted only a few times. The chain combines TRBV5-4 with TRBJ2-1; TRBD2 agrees at 9 bases. Trimming cost V 5 bases and J 6 bases; bases outside gene matches: 9. In germline, CDR1 is SGHNT, CDR2 YYREEE (reference sequence). CDR3 length: 15 amino acids. CDR3 bases: TGTGCCAGCAGGGCGGGGACTAGCTCAGGCAATGAGCAGTTCTTC. As protein: CASRAGTSSGNEQFF.

The chain joins TRBV11-3 to TRBJ1-3; 8 bases are shared with TRBD1. Germline CDR1 SGHNT, CDR2 YENEEA. This CDR3 region has 14 residues. V lost 5 bases and J lost 3; bases outside the gene matches: 3. CDR3 nucleotides: TGTGCCAGCAGCGCAGGGGGCTATGGAAACACCATATATTTT. It is translated as CASSAGGYGNTIYF.

In this sample, this clone turned up a few times. The chain couples TRBV29-1 to TRBJ2-5; 11 positions match TRBD1. V lost 3 bases, J lost 4 bases, and 13 bases stayed unmatched. This CDR3 is built from 17 residues. In germline, CDR1 is SQVTM, CDR2 ANQGSEA. In DNA, the CDR3 is TGCAGCGTTGACGGATCTCCGGACAGGGGGCTTACAGAGACCCAGTACTTC. It specifies CSVDGSPDRGLTETQYF.

The genes are TRBV13 and TRBJ1-3, with 7 bases that match TRBD1. V shed 3 bases and J 0 bases; nucleotides not matched to a gene: 11. Germline CDR1 is PRHDT and CDR2 is FYEKMQ (reference sequence). CDR3 length: 18 residues. CDR3 coding DNA: TGTGCCAGCAGCTTGCGGACAGGTAGTCCCTACTCTGGAAACACCATATATTTT. It yields the protein CASSLRTGSPYSGNTIYF.

CDR3 coding DNA: TGTGCCAGCAGCTTAGCTAGCGGGGGGGCGAATGAGCAGTTCTTC. Protein sequence: CASSLASGGANEQFF. J is TRBJ2-1 and V is TRBV11-3, with 12 bases lining up with TRBD2. The CDR3 has 15 amino acids. In germline, CDR1 is SGHNT, CDR2 YENEEA. The V gene end was trimmed by 1 base and the J gene end by 7 bases; junction bases not matched to a gene: 2.

The chain couples TRBV11-2 to TRBJ2-1; D is possibly TRBD2 (6 bases). The germline gives CDR1 SGHAT, CDR2 FQNNGV. Trimming took 3 bases from V and 5 from J, leaving 14 bases between them. The CDR3 is 15 amino acids. The CDR3 DNA reads TGTGCCAGCAGCTTTGGGGACTTTGGCGACAATGAGCAGTTCTTC. Translation: CASSFGDFGDNEQFF.

Only a few counts were recorded for this clone. The chain couples TRBV7-8 to TRBJ2-1; TRBD2 agrees at 10 bases. V was pared by 5 bases and J by 3 bases, with 19 bases of the junction left unmatched. CDR1 SGHVS and CDR2 FQNEAQ come from the germline V gene. The CDR3 extends over 20 amino acids. The chain's CDR3 is CASSPKVPLAGGLYYNEQFF. The CDR3 region has the DNA TGTGCCAGCAGCCCCAAAGTTCCATTAGCGGGGGGCTTGTACTACAATGAGCAGTTCTTC.

About this clone: The junction and the germline gene differ at one end; a read error may be behind it. This sequence joins TRBV18 and TRBJ2-7, with D possibly being TRBD1 (6 bases). Germline-derived CDR1 and CDR2 are KGHSH and LQKENI. This CDR3 is 12 amino acids long. The CDR3, as DNA: TGTGCCAGCTCGCCACAGGGTCACGAGCAGTACTTC. It is translated as CASSPQGHEQYF. Based on the CDR3 plus reference TRBV18 and TRBJ2-7, the full variable domain is NAGVMQNPRHLVRRRGQEARLRCSPMKGHSHVYWYRQLPEEGLKFMVYLQKENIIDESGMPKERFSAEFPKEGPSILRIQQVVRGDSAAYFCASSPQGHEQYFGPGTRLTVT.

The chain joins TRBV6-1 to TRBJ2-7, with a weak D call TRBD1 (6 bases). With 5 bases removed from V and 7 bases from J, the gap between germline ends came to 18 bases. The CDR3 sequence is 14 residues long. The germline gives CDR1 MNHNS, CDR2 SASEGT. CDR3 amino acids: CASSSTGHNREQYF. The CDR3 DNA reads TGTGCCAGCAGTTCTACGGGACACAACAGAGAGCAGTACTTC.

The rearrangement links TRBV9 to TRBJ2-3; 10 bases fit TRBD2. Germline CDR1 is SGDLS and CDR2 is YYNGEE. The CDR3 extends over 15 amino acids. The trim removed 0 bases at V and 10 bases at J, leaving 8 bases unmatched. CDR3 sequence: CASSVGERGGTSQYF. CDR3 nucleotides: TGTGCCAGCAGCGTAGGGGAGCGGGGGGGCACTTCGCAGTATTTT.

The chain couples TRBV6-5 to TRBJ2-3; D might be TRBD1 (6 bases). Trimming stripped 0 bases from V and 2 bases from J, with 12 bases between. CDR1 is MNHEY, CDR2 SVGAGI, per germline. This CDR3 is 16 amino acids long. The CDR3 bases are TGTGCCAGCAGTTACTCGGACAGCTTCTACACAGATACGCAGTATTTT. It translates to CASSYSDSFYTDTQYF.

The chain employs TRBV4-3 and TRBJ2-5; 11 nucleotides match TRBD1. V shed 1 base, J shed 4 bases, and the junction held 8 bases outside the gene matches. Germline values: CDR1 LGHNA, CDR2 YSLEER. This CDR3 has 17 amino acids. The CDR3 DNA follows: TGCGCCAGCAGCCAAGTCCGGACAGGGGGCTTTAGAGAGACCCAGTACTTC. Its translation: CASSQVRTGGFRETQYF.

This clone was seen a few times. This chain links TRBV11-2 with TRBJ1-4; possible D gene TRBD1, 5 bases. The V end was cut by 5 bases, the J end by 0 bases, with 16 bases between. This CDR3 region has 17 residues. Germline CDR1 SGHAT, CDR2 FQNNGV. The CDR3 nucleotides are TGTGCCAGCAGCCCATGGGGGAGATCTGCAACTAATGAAAAACTGTTTTTT. Protein: CASSPWGRSATNEKLFF.

V is TRBV5-6 and J is TRBJ2-7; TRBD1 matches 8 bases. V gave up 4 bases and J gave up 0 bases; unmatched junction bases: 6. Germline CDR1 and CDR2: SGHDT and YYEEEE. The CDR3 extends over 15 amino acids. This CDR3 is CASSVGQGTSYEQYF. CDR3 DNA: TGTGCCAGCAGCGTTGGACAGGGAACCTCCTACGAGCAGTACTTC.

The rearrangement uses TRBV6-4 and TRBJ2-2; D gene uncertain. V lost 0 bases and J 5 bases, leaving 10 bases between the germline ends. Germline CDR1 MRHNA, CDR2 SNTAGT. The length of the CDR3 is 15 residues. The CDR3 reads CASSDSGGNTGELFF. In nucleotides, the CDR3 is TGTGCCAGCAGTGACTCAGGCGGTAATACCGGGGAGCTGTTTTTT.

The gene calls are TRBV5-1 and TRBJ2-3; 11 bases map to TRBD2. CDR3 length equals 21 residues. The germline gives CDR1 SGHRS, CDR2 YFSETQ. The trim removed 5 bases at V and 1 base at J, leaving 21 bases unmatched. This CDR3 reads CASSQTPWTLAGGAGTDTQYF. The CDR3 nucleotides read TGCGCCAGCAGTCAAACCCCGTGGACCCTAGCGGGGGGCGCGGGCACAGATACGCAGTATTTT.

CDR3 amino acids: CASSLPSGASFSTDTQYF. In DNA form, the CDR3 reads TGTGCCAGCAGTTTACCAAGCGGGGCTTCATTTAGCACAGATACGCAGTATTTT. The rearrangement links TRBV28 to TRBJ2-3; 7 nucleotides match TRBD2. V was pared by 2 bases and J by 0 bases, with 11 bases of the junction left unmatched. There are 18 residues in the CDR3. Germline CDR1 and CDR2: MDHEN and SYDVKM.

The rearrangement uses TRBV19 and TRBJ2-2; D is undetermined. V was pared by 2 bases and J by 6 bases, with 7 bases between. Germline V gives CDR1 LNHDA, CDR2 SQIVND (reference sequence). CDR3 length equals 13 residues. CDR3 sequence: CASSISGAGELFF. The CDR3 DNA is TGTGCCAGTAGTATAAGTGGGGCCGGGGAGCTGTTTTTT.

The rearrangement links TRBV4-2 to TRBJ2-1; 9 bases line up with TRBD2. The CDR3 covers 16 residues. Germline CDR1 and CDR2: LGHNA and YNFKEQ. Trimming removed 4 bases from V and 3 bases from J; junction bases left unmatched: 7. The CDR3 spells CASSLLISGGYNEQFF. DNA of the CDR3: TGTGCCAGCAGCCTCCTAATTAGCGGGGGCTACAATGAGCAGTTCTTC.

The chain links TRBV7-2 to TRBJ2-5; D uncertain. CDR3 length: 14 amino acids. Trimming shortened V by 5 bases and J by 2 bases, and 12 bases separated the two germline ends. From germline, CDR1 is SGHTA and CDR2 FQGNSA. DNA for the CDR3: TGTGCCAGCAGCCATGGACCTATGCAAGAGACCCAGTACTTC. Protein product: CASSHGPMQETQYF.

The chain is built from TRBV19 and TRBJ2-3; D is possibly TRBD2 (6 bases). Trimming pared 3 bases from V and 5 bases from J, leaving 12 bases between. CDR1 is LNHDA, CDR2 SQIVND, per germline (reference sequence). The length of the CDR3 is 14 residues. The CDR3 reads CASSIGTGLDTQYF. The DNA of the CDR3 is TGTGCCAGTAGTATTGGGACTGGATTAGATACGCAGTATTTT.

The table lists this clone with a count of one. V gene TRBV28 combines with J gene TRBJ1-5; TRBD1 matches 12 bases. This CDR3 region has 18 residues. V lost 6 bases, J lost 1 base, and 10 bases stayed unmatched. Germline CDR1 is MDHEN and CDR2 is SYDVKM. DNA for the CDR3: TGTGCCAGCAGCCCCGGGACAGGGGGCCTTCTAAGCAATCAGCCCCAGCATTTT. It yields the protein CASSPGTGGLLSNQPQHF.

This clone was seen more than once but under ten times. The chain combines TRBV19 with TRBJ1-1; 8 bases are shared with TRBD1. V trimming: 3 bases; J trimming: 0 bases; junction bases outside the gene matches: 0. Germline V gives CDR1 LNHDA, CDR2 SQIVND (reference sequence). This CDR3 comprises 14 residues. The CDR3 bases are TGTGCCAGTAGTATGACAGGGGTGAACACTGAAGCTTTCTTT. Translated: CASSMTGVNTEAFF.